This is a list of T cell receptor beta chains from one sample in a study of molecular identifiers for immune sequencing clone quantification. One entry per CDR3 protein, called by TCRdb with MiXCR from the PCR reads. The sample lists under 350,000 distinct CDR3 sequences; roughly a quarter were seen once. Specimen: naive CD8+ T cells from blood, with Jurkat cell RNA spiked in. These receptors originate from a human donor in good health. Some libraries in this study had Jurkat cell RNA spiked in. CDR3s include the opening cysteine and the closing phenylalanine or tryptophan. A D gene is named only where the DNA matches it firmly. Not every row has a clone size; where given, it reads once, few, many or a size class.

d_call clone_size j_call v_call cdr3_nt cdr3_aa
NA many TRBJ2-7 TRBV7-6 TGTGCCAGCAGCTTAGAACGTTCCTACGAGCAGTACTTC CASSLERSYEQYF
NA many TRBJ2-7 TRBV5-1 TGCGCCAGCAGCTTCGACTACGAGCAGTACTTC CASSFDYEQYF
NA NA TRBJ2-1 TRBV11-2 TGTGCCAGCACGTGGACCCTCTCGGAAGACAATGAGCAGTTCTTC CASTWTLSEDNEQFF
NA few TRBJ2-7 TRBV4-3 TGCGCCAGCAGCCAAGAAAGGCAGATGACCTACGAGCAGTACTTC CASSQERQMTYEQYF
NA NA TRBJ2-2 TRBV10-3 TGTGCCATCAGTGAAGGGCCGGCCGGGGAGCTGTTTTTT CAISEGPAGELFF
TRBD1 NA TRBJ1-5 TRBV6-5 TGTGCCAGCAGTGCGGCGACAGGGTCAGGCAATCAGCCCCAGCATTTT CASSAATGSGNQPQHF
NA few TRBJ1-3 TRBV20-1 TGCAGTGCTAGAGGGGGGGGACACGGAATTGGAAACACCATATATTTT CSARGGGHGIGNTIYF
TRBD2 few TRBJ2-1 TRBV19 TGTGCCAGTAGTATGACGGGAGGGCCTTATGATGAGCAGTTCTTC CASSMTGGPYDEQFF
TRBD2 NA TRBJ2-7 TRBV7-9 TGTGCCAGCAGCTTAGCGTTGCCTAGCGGGAGTCTACACGAGCAGTACTTC CASSLALPSGSLHEQYF
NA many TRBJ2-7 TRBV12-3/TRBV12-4 TGTGCCAGCAGTTTTCCGGGCAGAGCCTACGAGCAGTACTTC CASSFPGRAYEQYF
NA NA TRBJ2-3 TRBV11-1 TGTGCCAGCAGCTTAGCGGGGGGACACCGCACAGATACGCAGTATTTT CASSLAGGHRTDTQYF
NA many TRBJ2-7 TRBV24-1 TGTGCCACCAGTGTTGGGGACTACGAGCAGTACTTC CATSVGDYEQYF
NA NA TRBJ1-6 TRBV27 TGTGCCAGCAGTTTCGGCCCTGGGGGGGGGTCACCCCTCCACTTT CASSFGPGGGSPLHF
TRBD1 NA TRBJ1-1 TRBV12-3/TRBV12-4 TGTGCCAGCAGTCCAGAGGGGGCCATGAACACTGAAGCTTTCTTT CASSPEGAMNTEAFF
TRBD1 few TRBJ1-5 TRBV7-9 TGTGCCAGCAGCCATGACAGGGAAAGCAATCAGCCCCAGCATTTT CASSHDRESNQPQHF
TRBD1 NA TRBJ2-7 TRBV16 TGTGCCAGCAGCCCCTTTAGGACAGGGTCGTACGAGCAGTACTTC CASSPFRTGSYEQYF
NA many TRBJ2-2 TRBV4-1 TGCGCCAGCAGCCAGGGGCCGGATCCGAACACCGGGGAGCTGTTTTTT CASSQGPDPNTGELFF
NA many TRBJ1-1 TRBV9 TGTGCCAGCAGCCCCTTTGGCCAAGCTGAAGCTTTCTTT CASSPFGQAEAFF
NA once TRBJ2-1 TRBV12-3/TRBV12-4 TGTGCCAGCAGTCATACCGGGACAGGGACTAGTCGGTTCTTC CASSHTGTGTSRFF
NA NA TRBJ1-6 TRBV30 TGTGCCTGGGTCCGGACATGGGGATCCCTCCACTTT CAWVRTWGSLHF
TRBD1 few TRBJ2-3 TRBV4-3 TGCGCCGGCAGCCAGGAGACAGGGGGGTTGCGGAATACGCAGTATTTT CAGSQETGGLRNTQYF
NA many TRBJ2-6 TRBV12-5 TGTGCTAGTGGTTCAACCTACTCTGGGGCCAACGTCCTGACTTTC CASGSTYSGANVLTF
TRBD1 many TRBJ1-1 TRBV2 TGTGCCAGCAGCGGGTTACCGGGACAGGGGGCCCATGAAGCTTTCTTT CASSGLPGQGAHEAFF
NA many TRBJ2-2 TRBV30 TGTGCCTGGAGTGTAGGGGCCGGGGAGCTGTTTTTT CAWSVGAGELFF
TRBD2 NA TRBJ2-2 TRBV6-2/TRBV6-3 TGTGCCGGCCTGGAGCGGGAGATCAACACCGGGGAGCTGTTTTTT CAGLEREINTGELFF
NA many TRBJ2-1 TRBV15 TGTGCCACCGAGATTGGGGGGCGGGGTAATGAGCAGTTCTTC CATEIGGRGNEQFF
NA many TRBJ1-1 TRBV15 TGTGCCACCAGCAGACGCGCGGGGAGAAACACTGAAGCTTTCTTT CATSRRAGRNTEAFF
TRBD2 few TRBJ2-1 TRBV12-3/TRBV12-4 TGTGCCAGCAGTTCATCCGGGACTAGCGGGACAAATGAGCAGTTCTTC CASSSSGTSGTNEQFF
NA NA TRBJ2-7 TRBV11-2 TGTGCCAGCAGCTTAGATTTAGGGCAGGGCTACGAGCAGTACTTC CASSLDLGQGYEQYF
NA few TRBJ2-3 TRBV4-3 TGCGCCAGCAGCCAAGAGGAGACTAGGTTCTCCTATAGCACAGATACGCAGTATTTT CASSQEETRFSYSTDTQYF
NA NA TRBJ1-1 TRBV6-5 TGTGCCAGCAGTTACGAGGCCTCAGGGCTGCGGGTGAACACTGAAGCTTTCTTT CASSYEASGLRVNTEAFF
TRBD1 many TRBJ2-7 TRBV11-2 TGTGCCAGCAGCCAGGGGTCCGGGACAGGGAAGAAATTC CASSQGSGTGKKF
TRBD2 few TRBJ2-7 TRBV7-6 TGTGCCAGCAGCCCAACGACTAGCGGGGGAACCTACGAGCAGTACTTC CASSPTTSGGTYEQYF
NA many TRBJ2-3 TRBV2 TGTGCCAGCAGCGAGTCCCCGATGACTCCAGATACGCAGTATTTT CASSESPMTPDTQYF
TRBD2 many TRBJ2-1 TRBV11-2 TGTGCCAGCAGCTTAGAACCGGGAGGAGAGCAGTTCTTC CASSLEPGGEQFF
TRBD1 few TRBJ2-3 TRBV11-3 TGTGCCAGCAGCTCTGACAGGGGACCACACACAGATACGCAGTATTTT CASSSDRGPHTDTQYF
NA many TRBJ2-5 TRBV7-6 TGTGCCAGCAGCCAGTCGCCCCCCGAGACCCAGTACTTC CASSQSPPETQYF
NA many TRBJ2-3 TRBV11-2 TGTGCCAGCAGTCCGGGGCGCACAGATACGCAGTATTTT CASSPGRTDTQYF
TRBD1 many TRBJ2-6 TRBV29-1 TGCAGCGTAAAACAGGGGCGAAACTCTGGGGCCAACGTCCTGACTTTC CSVKQGRNSGANVLTF
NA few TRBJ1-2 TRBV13 TGTGCCAGCAGCTTAGGGTCCCAGGGACGGTTTGGCTACACCTTC CASSLGSQGRFGYTF
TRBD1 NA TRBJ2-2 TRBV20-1 TGCAGTGCTCGGGACAGCCGCGCCGGGGAGCTGTTTTTT CSARDSRAGELFF
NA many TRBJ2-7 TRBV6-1 TGTGCCAGCAGTGAAGAGGTGTCCGGCGAGCAGTACTTC CASSEEVSGEQYF
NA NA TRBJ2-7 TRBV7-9 TGTGCCAGCAGCTCCGATACAGAGCATCTTTACGAGCAGTACTTC CASSSDTEHLYEQYF
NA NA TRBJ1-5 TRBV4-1 TGCGCCAGCAGCCAGGGACAAAATAGCAATCAGCCCCAGCATTTT CASSQGQNSNQPQHF
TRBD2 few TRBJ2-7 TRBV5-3 TGTGCCACCCGGGGGGGGTCTTACGAGCAGTACTTC CATRGGSYEQYF
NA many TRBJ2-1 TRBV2 TGTGCCAGCAGTGAAGGGGCTAGGGGTGAGCAGTTCTTC CASSEGARGEQFF
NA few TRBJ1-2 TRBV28 TGTGCCAGCAGATATCGGACACCAGCATATGGCTACACCTTC CASRYRTPAYGYTF
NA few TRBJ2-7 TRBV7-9 TGTGCCAGCAGCCCAACCTCATGGTACGAGCAGTACTTC CASSPTSWYEQYF
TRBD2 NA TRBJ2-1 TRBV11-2 TGTGCCAGCAGCCTGTGGGTTGAGCGGGGAGGCTATGAGCAGTTCTTC CASSLWVERGGYEQFF
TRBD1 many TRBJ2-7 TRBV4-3 TGCGCCAGCAGCCAGGACAGGGAAGGGTACGAGCAGTACTTC CASSQDREGYEQYF
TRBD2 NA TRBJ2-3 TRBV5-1 TGCGCCAGCAGCTGGACTAGCGGGAGTCTGGGAGATACGCAGTATTTT CASSWTSGSLGDTQYF
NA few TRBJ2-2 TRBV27 TGTGCCAGCAGTCAGATTGCCGGGGAGCTGTTTTTT CASSQIAGELFF
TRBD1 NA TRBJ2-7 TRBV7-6 TGTGCCAGCAGCCCCGGACAGGGGTGGTACGGGCAGTACTTC CASSPGQGWYGQYF
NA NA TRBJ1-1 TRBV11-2 TGTGCCAGCAGCCCAACAAGACAAGACACTGAAGCTTTCTTT CASSPTRQDTEAFF
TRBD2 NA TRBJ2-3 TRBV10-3 TGTGCCATCAGTGAGCCCGGGACTAGTCCAGATACGCAGTATTTT CAISEPGTSPDTQYF
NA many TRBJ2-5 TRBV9 TGTGCCAGCAGCCCGGGTGGCGAGACCCAGTACTTC CASSPGGETQYF
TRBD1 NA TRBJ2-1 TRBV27 TGTGCCAGCAACGACAGGGGCTATTACAATGAGCAGTTCTTC CASNDRGYYNEQFF
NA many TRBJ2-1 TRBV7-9 TGTGCCAGCAGCTTAGCGGGGGGGCTGTGGAATGAGCAGTTCTTC CASSLAGGLWNEQFF
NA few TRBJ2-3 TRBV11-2 TGTGCCAGCAGCTTAGTTCAGAGCATCACAGATACGCAGTATTTT CASSLVQSITDTQYF